These 18 T cell receptor beta chains were all obtained from the same sample, sequenced in a study of T cells in Graves' hyperthyroidism and ophthalmopathy. Regions amplified from RNA transcripts were the TCR beta CDR3 regions. The HTBI primer set served for first-round RT-PCR of the TCR CDR3. TCRdb re-analysed the multiplex PCR reads in MiXCR, keeping a single row per CDR3 protein. The table shows 600,000 to 750,000 distinct CDR3 sequences, with around 16% occurring only once. The sample taken for sequencing was blood. The source of these receptors is a man in his fifties with Graves' hyperthyroidism.

This clonotype has more than one count but fewer than ten. The chain links TRBV29-1 to TRBJ2-1, with TRBD2 matching 14 bases. Trimming cost V 4 bases and J 8 bases; bases outside gene matches: 4. The germline V gene has CDR1 SQVTM and CDR2 ANQGSEA. The CDR3 runs to 14 residues. The CDR3 protein is CSVVGLAGADEQFF. The CDR3 DNA reads TGCAGCGTTGTGGGACTAGCGGGAGCTGATGAGCAGTTCTTC.

The chain uses TRBV6-2 or TRBV6-3 and TRBJ2-7; tentatively, D is TRBD2 (7 bases). V dropped 6 bases and J dropped 0 bases, with 15 bases sitting between them. Germline V gene data show CDR1 as MNHEY and CDR2 as SVGEGT. The CDR3 runs 15 residues. This CDR3 is CASSRGEGVSYEQYF. The CDR3 nucleotides read TGTGCCAGCAGCCGCGGGGAGGGGGTCTCCTACGAGCAGTACTTC.

The chain combines TRBV10-3 with TRBJ2-1; 7 bases are a match to TRBD2. The germline V gene has CDR1 ENHRY and CDR2 SYGVKD. V lost 4 bases, J lost 5 bases, and 11 bases stayed unmatched. The CDR3 is 16 amino acids. CDR3 bases: TGTGCCATCAGTGGTGGGGGGGGAAGCGTCGACAATGAGCAGTTCTTC. This translates into CAISGGGGSVDNEQFF.

This clonotype was picked up many times. A read error may produce the germline difference seen at one junction end. This chain uses TRBV5-1 with TRBJ2-7; maybe TRBD1 (5 bases). Germline CDR1 reads SGHRS; CDR2 reads YFSETQ. The CDR3 has 14 amino acids. CDR3 nucleotides: TGTGCCAGCAGTTTAGGGCAGGGATCCTACGAGCAGTACTTC. The encoded protein is CASSLGQGSYEQYF. Together with reference TRBV5-1 and TRBJ2-7, the CDR3 gives the full variable domain: KAGVTQTPRYLIKTRGQQVTLSCSPISGHRSVSWYQQTPGQGLQFLFEYFSETQRNKGNFPGRFSGRQFSNSRSEMNVSTLELGDSALYLCASSLGQGSYEQYFGPGTRLTVT.

The sample holds many counts of this clonotype. This chain links TRBV28 with TRBJ2-5; no reliable D call. Germline CDR1 reads MDHEN; CDR2 reads SYDVKM. There are 12 residues in the CDR3. Trimming took 2 bases from V and 6 from J, leaving 7 bases between them. The CDR3 DNA sequence: TGTGCCAGCAGTTTAAGTGAAAAGACCCAGTACTTC. The encoded protein is CASSLSEKTQYF.

This clonotype was seen many times. The V and J genes are TRBV28 and TRBJ1-6; D unclear. V was trimmed by 3 bases and J by 5 bases, leaving 8 bases between them. The CDR3 sequence is 14 residues long. CDR1 is MDHEN, CDR2 SYDVKM, per germline. The CDR3 DNA reads TGTGCCAGCAGTTTGAATACAGATAATTCACCCCTCCACTTT. Translated, it gives CASSLNTDNSPLHF.

J is TRBJ2-7 and V is TRBV28; 9 bases are a match to TRBD1. The junction had 11 bases not matched to a gene; V was cut back by 5 bases and J by 3 bases. The CDR3 consists of 16 residues. Germline lookup yields CDR1 MDHEN and CDR2 SYDVKM. CDR3 region: CASSPRDRAINYEQYF. The DNA of the CDR3 is TGTGCCAGCAGTCCCCGGGACAGGGCGATAAACTACGAGCAGTACTTC.

This clonotype was counted many times. The V gene is TRBV20-1, the J gene TRBJ2-1; 12 nucleotides agree with TRBD2. CDR1 is DFQATT and CDR2 is SNEGSKA in the germline V gene (reference sequence). The trim removed 3 bases at V and 4 bases at J, leaving 4 bases unmatched. CDR3 length equals 15 residues. The CDR3 nucleotides are TGCAGTGCTAGCCCGGGACTAGCGGGTTACAATGAGCAGTTCTTC. Translating it yields CSASPGLAGYNEQFF.

This clonotype was recorded many times. The CDR3: CASRPGHPYEQYF. As DNA, the CDR3 is TGTGCCAGCAGACCGGGACACCCCTACGAGCAGTACTTC. V gene TRBV28 combines with J gene TRBJ2-7, with TRBD1 as a possible D gene (6 bases). The ends were cut back, 6 bases at V and 2 bases at J, with 11 bases in the middle. This CDR3 contains 13 residues. Germline CDR1 reads MDHEN; CDR2 reads SYDVKM. Using reference TRBV28 and TRBJ2-7 for the parts outside the CDR3, the full variable domain is DVKVTQSSRYLVKRTGEKVFLECVQDMDHENMFWYRQDPGLGLRLIYFSYDVKMKEKGDIPEGYSVSREKKERFSLILESASTNQTSMYLCASRPGHPYEQYFGPGTRLTVT.

Details on this clonotype: A much larger clone lies a single base off, so this may be a read error. CDR3 sequence (DNA): TGTGTCTGGAGGGGCGGGATCACAGATACGCAGTATTTT. Its translation is CVWRGGITDTQYF. The chain carries TRBV30 and TRBJ2-3, with D possibly TRBD2 on 6 matching bases. Germline V gives CDR1 GTSNPN, CDR2 SVGIG (reference sequence). CDR3 length: 13 residues.

This clonotype was seen a few times. The chain has TRBV19 and TRBJ2-7; 8 bases align to TRBD2. V shed 6 bases, J shed 6 bases, and the junction held 16 bases outside the gene matches. Germline values: CDR1 LNHDA, CDR2 SQIVND (reference sequence). The CDR3 extends over 16 amino acids. As DNA, the CDR3 is TGTGCCAGTAGCGGGACACATCCGGGACTAGTCTCCGAGCAGTACTTC. Protein: CASSGTHPGLVSEQYF.

The chain uses TRBV15 and TRBJ1-5; D uncertain. The CDR3 runs 15 residues. The V gene's germline CDR1 is LNHNV and CDR2 YYDKDF (reference sequence). V was trimmed by 5 bases and J by 0 bases, leaving 11 bases between them. The DNA of the CDR3 is TGTGCCACCAGCCCAGGTCCTTATAGCAATCAGCCCCAGCATTTT. As protein: CATSPGPYSNQPQHF. Full variable domain (rest looked up from reference TRBV15 and TRBJ1-5): DAMVIQNPRYQVTQFGKPVTLSCSQTLNHNVMYWYQQKSSQAPKLLFHYYDKDFNNEADTPDNFQSRRPNTSFCFLDIRSPGLGDTAMYLCATSPGPYSNQPQHFGDGTRLSIL.

The chain couples TRBV7-9 to TRBJ2-7; TRBD1 is a possible D gene (5 bases). The CDR3 loop spans 14 amino acids. Trimming took off 5 bases at V and 2 bases at J, with 13 bases between the two ends. Germline V CDR1 and CDR2: SEHNR, FQNEAQ (reference sequence). CDR3 DNA: TGTGCCAGCAGCCTCCGGACACTAACCTACGAGCAGTACTTC. This codes for CASSLRTLTYEQYF.

This clonotype was counted only a few times. The chain joins TRBV20-1 to TRBJ2-1, with D possibly matching TRBD2 (7 bases). CDR3 length: 15 residues. Germline CDR1 DFQATT, CDR2 SNEGSKA (reference sequence). Trimming shortened V by 5 bases and J by 8 bases, and 22 bases separated the two germline ends. The CDR3 DNA reads TGCAGTGCTGGGGGGGGGGGGGCCCACGGCGATGAGCAGTTCTTC. Protein: CSAGGGGAHGDEQFF.

This clonotype came up many times. The rearrangement uses TRBV12-3 or TRBV12-4 and TRBJ2-7, with 9 bases that match TRBD2. This CDR3 is 15 amino acids long. J lost 0 bases, V lost 6 bases, and 6 bases had no gene match. CDR3 DNA sequence: TGTGCCAGCAGAATTAGCGGGAGTCCCTCCTACGAGCAGTACTTC. Its protein is CASRISGSPSYEQYF.

The chain employs TRBV7-3 and TRBJ2-1; 11 nucleotides agree with TRBD2. V trimming: 5 bases; J trimming: 8 bases; junction bases outside the gene matches: 8. There are 15 residues in the CDR3. The germline CDR1 and CDR2 sequences are SGHTA and FQGTGA. In DNA, the CDR3 is TGTGCCAGCAGCCCACTAGCGGGAGTCTCGGATGAGCAGTTCTTC. This encodes CASSPLAGVSDEQFF.

The rearrangement uses TRBV18 and TRBJ2-7; D is possibly TRBD1 (5 bases). Trimming took 3 bases from V and 3 from J, leaving 12 bases between them. Per germline, CDR1 KGHSH and CDR2 LQKENI. This CDR3 is built from 14 residues. This CDR3 reads CASSPSTEHYEQYF. As DNA, the CDR3 is TGTGCCAGCTCACCGTCGACAGAGCACTACGAGCAGTACTTC. The whole variable domain, filled in from reference TRBV18 and TRBJ2-7, reads NAGVMQNPRHLVRRRGQEARLRCSPMKGHSHVYWYRQLPEEGLKFMVYLQKENIIDESGMPKERFSAEFPKEGPSILRIQQVVRGDSAAYFCASSPSTEHYEQYFGPGTRLTVT.

The chain carries TRBV6-2 or TRBV6-3 and TRBJ2-1; D is perhaps TRBD2 (6 bases). Germline V gene sequence: CDR1 MNHEY, CDR2 SVGEGT. V lost 7 bases to trimming and J lost 0 bases, with 13 bases between them. The CDR3 covers 15 residues. This CDR3 is CASKPSASSYNEQFF. The CDR3 region has the DNA TGTGCCAGCAAACCTAGCGCTAGCTCCTACAATGAGCAGTTCTTC.